This TCR beta chain is drawn from a study of shared clonotypes between healthy human individuals. Regarding the study as a whole: Among donors, sharing of clonotypes was expected to be affected by sequencing depth.

Unsorted PBMC replicate PCRs used 250 to 350 ng DNA, 25,000 to 35,000 T cell genomes. Libraries were prepared by immunoSEQ multiplex PCR; TCRdb keeps only in-frame clonotypes and omits some of them. The sample yields 450,000 to 500,000 clones, 70% to 85% seen once. This clone was observed a handful of times. Its antigen remains unidentified. V lost 5 bases, J lost 6 bases, and 6 bases stayed unmatched. This CDR3 is 14 amino acids long. CDR1 is SGHAT, CDR2 FQNNGV, per germline. The TCR was taken from a woman aged 40 to 50 in good health. Some clones in this sample may be carry-over from other donors' samples. The sequenced material came from PBMCs. The rearrangement links TRBV11-2 to TRBJ2-4; TRBD1 aligns across 8 bases. The CDR3 DNA follows: TGTGCCAGCAGCCCAGGGGGCTGGGGAAACATTCAGTACTTC. Residues: CASSPGGWGNIQYF.